The 20 T cell receptor beta chains below all came from one sample that was sequenced in a study of graft-versus-host responses after intestinal transplantation. Investigators treated the graft tissue so that it released intraepithelial and lamina propria lymphocytes. Produced via immunoSEQ multiplex PCR; TCRdb's table is partial and in-frame only. The sample lists over 60,000 clones, roughly 90% occurring once. The sample was ileum tissue, taken roughly 390 days after transplant. The receptors stem from a human patient who received an intestinal transplant, so some T cells may come from the graft donor.

The chain employs TRBV28 and TRBJ1-1; D unclear. V shed 2 bases and J shed 0 bases, with 4 bases lying between them. The V gene's germline CDR1 is MDHEN and CDR2 SYDVKM. CDR3 length: 13 amino acids. This chain's CDR3 is CASSLGLNTEAFF. The CDR3 DNA follows: TGTGCCAGCAGTTTAGGCCTGAACACTGAAGCTTTCTTT.

The rearrangement uses TRBV9 and TRBJ2-2; D remains ambiguous. This CDR3 contains 16 residues. CDR1 and CDR2 from the germline V gene are SGDLS and YYNGEE. V lost 0 bases and J 7 bases, leaving 16 bases between the germline ends. For the CDR3, the DNA is TGTGCCAGCAGCGTAGAATCCTGGAGTCGCGGCGGGGAGCTGTTTTTT. Translation: CASSVESWSRGGELFF. The full variable domain, in which reference TRBV9 and TRBJ2-2 provide the parts outside the CDR3, is DSGVTQTPKHLITATGQRVTLRCSPRSGDLSVYWYQQSLDQGLQFLIQYYNGEERAKGNILERFSAQQFPDLHSELNLSSLELGDSALYFCASSVESWSRGGELFFGEGSRLTVL.

The CDR3 region is CASSPPGGPPGLSGEDTQYF. The DNA of the CDR3 is TGTGCCAGCAGCCCCCCAGGAGGCCCCCCGGGTTTATCGGGGGAGGATACGCAGTATTTT. This chain joins TRBV21-1 and TRBJ2-3; TRBD2 was called by the table and not checked on the DNA. TRBV21-1 constitutes a pseudogene. This CDR3 is built from 20 residues.

The rearrangement uses TRBV7-3 and TRBJ2-7; TRBD2 matches at 15 bases. Germline V CDR1 and CDR2: SGHTA, FQGTGA. V trimming: 5 bases; J trimming: 3 bases; junction bases outside the gene matches: 8. This CDR3 is 17 amino acids long. CDR3 DNA: TGTGCCAGCAGCCCTACCGGACTAGCGGGAGGGCTCTACGAGCAGTACTTC. It encodes CASSPTGLAGGLYEQYF.

V usage is TRBV5-6 and J usage is TRBJ2-2; TRBD1 is a possible D gene (7 bases). The germline CDR1 and CDR2 sequences are SGHDT and YYEEEE. This CDR3 contains 16 residues. Trimming took 6 bases from V and 6 from J, leaving 21 bases between them. The CDR3 is CASTQEGTGEAGELFF. The DNA of the CDR3 is TGTGCCAGCACCCAGGAGGGTACAGGGGAGGCCGGGGAGCTGTTTTTT.

The chain is built from TRBV10-3 and TRBJ2-2, with a tentative D call TRBD2 (6 bases). V was pared by 0 bases and J by 1 base, with 6 bases between. The CDR3 has 15 amino acids. Looked up from germline, CDR1 is ENHRY and CDR2 is SYGVKD. The CDR3 DNA sequence: TGTGCCATCAGTGAGTCGGGGGGGAACACCGGGGAGCTGTTTTTT. Translated, it gives CAISESGGNTGELFF.

This chain links TRBV30 with TRBJ2-5, with D possibly being TRBD2 (6 bases). Trimming pared 4 bases from V and 0 bases from J, leaving 15 bases between. CDR1 is GTSNPN, CDR2 SVGIG, per germline (reference sequence). This CDR3 has 15 residues. CDR3 loop: CAWTALAGYQETQYF. The CDR3 DNA follows: TGTGCCTGGACCGCGCTGGCGGGGTACCAAGAGACCCAGTACTTC.

This clone was seen once. The rearrangement links TRBV28 to TRBJ1-5; D is unclear. This CDR3 is built from 11 residues. The V gene's germline CDR1 is MDHEN and CDR2 SYDVKM. The V end lost 3 bases, the J end lost 6 bases, and 3 bases lay between the germline ends. For the CDR3, the DNA is TGTGCCAGCAGTTTCGGTCAGCCCCAGCATTTT. Its translation is CASSFGQPQHF.

The chain uses TRBV12-5 and TRBJ2-7, with 11 nucleotides matching TRBD1. V was clipped by 4 bases and J by 2 bases; unmatched bases: 4. The CDR3 is 15 residues long. Per germline, CDR1 LGHNT and CDR2 FRNRAP. Here the CDR3 reads CASGSSGQGAYEQYF. CDR3 DNA: TGTGCTAGTGGTTCATCGGGACAGGGGGCCTACGAGCAGTACTTC.

V and J are TRBV29-1 and TRBJ1-2; TRBD1 might be the D (5 bases). V was cut by 8 bases and J by 4 bases, with 20 bases left in between. Germline V gene lookup returns CDR1 SQVTM and CDR2 ANQGSEA. The CDR3 is 14 amino acids. CDR3 DNA: TGCAGCACAGGCCCGGGTCTCCACCTCTATGGCTACACCTTC. Translation gives CSTGPGLHLYGYTF.

The chain employs TRBV29-1 and TRBJ2-3; 9 nucleotides align to TRBD1. The V gene's germline CDR1 is SQVTM and CDR2 ANQGSEA. The CDR3 consists of 17 residues. Unmatched junction bases numbered 11, after V lost 4 bases and J lost 0 bases. The CDR3 coding sequence is TGCAGCGTTGGGGACAGGGCACCCCGTGCTAGCACAGATACGCAGTATTTT. Translating gives CSVGDRAPRASTDTQYF.

The chain carries TRBV2 and TRBJ2-1; no clear D. Looked up from germline, CDR1 is SNHLY and CDR2 is FYNNEI. This CDR3 has 16 amino acids. The V and J ends lost 2 bases and 5 bases respectively, with 16 bases between them. The CDR3 here is CASSEIAAQPHNEQFF. The DNA of the CDR3 is TGTGCCAGCAGTGAAATAGCCGCTCAGCCACACAATGAGCAGTTCTTC. Combining the CDR3 with reference TRBV2 and TRBJ2-1 gives the whole variable domain EPEVTQTPSHQVTQMGQEVILRCVPISNHLYFYWYRQILGQKVEFLVSFYNNEISEKSEIFDDQFSVERPDGSNFTLKIRSTKLEDSAMYFCASSEIAAQPHNEQFFGPGTRLTVL.

The chain links TRBV10-1 to TRBJ1-2; 8 bases are shared with TRBD1. The CDR3 length is 13 residues. The ends lost 4 bases at V and 7 bases at J; junction bases unmatched: 5. Per the germline V gene, CDR1 is WNHNN and CDR2 is SYGVQD (reference sequence). The CDR3 nucleotides are TGCGCCAGCAGTGCAACAGGGGGATTTGGCTACACCTTC. This gives the protein CASSATGGFGYTF.

The genes are TRBV5-4 and TRBJ2-5; possibly TRBD1 for D (5 bases). Germline CDR1 and CDR2: SGHNT and YYREEE (reference sequence). The length of the CDR3 is 14 residues. V gave up 0 bases and J gave up 5 bases, with 11 bases separating them. CDR3 sequence (DNA): TGTGCCAGCAGCTTGGGAAGGGCAGGGGAGACCCAGTACTTC. This translates into CASSLGRAGETQYF. Full variable domain (missing parts from reference TRBV5-4 and TRBJ2-5): ETGVTQSPTHLIKTRGQQVTLRCSSQSGHNTVSWYQQALGQGPQFIFQYYREEENGRGNFPPRFSGLQFPNYSSELNVNALELDDSALYLCASSLGRAGETQYFGPGTRLLVL.

This rearrangement joins TRBV5-1 to TRBJ2-3; the D is unclear. This CDR3 contains 14 residues. Germline V gene lookup returns CDR1 SGHRS and CDR2 YFSETQ. Trimming removed 2 bases from V and 1 base from J, with 8 bases in between. Here the CDR3 DNA reads TGCGCCAGCAGCTTACAGACTGGCACAGATACGCAGTATTTT. The encoded protein is CASSLQTGTDTQYF.

This chain joins TRBV7-8 and TRBJ2-5; D is unresolved. The tail of the sequence fits TRBJ2-7 better, so the J call may be wrong. CDR3 size: 13 residues. Germline V gene data show CDR1 as SGHVS and CDR2 as FQNEAQ. The CDR3 region has the DNA TGTGCCAGCAGCTTAGCCTCTAACTACGAGCAGTACTTC. It encodes CASSLASNYEQYF.

The rearrangement links TRBV2 to TRBJ1-2, with no clear D. The V end lost 2 bases, the J end lost 7 bases, and 14 bases lay between the germline ends. Germline V gene lookup returns CDR1 SNHLY and CDR2 FYNNEI. This CDR3 has 14 amino acids. The CDR3 reads CASSETTNPRGYTF. The CDR3 bases are TGTGCCAGCAGTGAAACGACGAACCCCCGTGGCTACACCTTC.

The rearrangement joins TRBV25-1 to TRBJ2-7; the D is unclear. The CDR3 consists of 14 residues. CDR1 MGHDK and CDR2 SYGVNS come from the germline V gene. With 4 bases removed from V and 2 bases from J, the gap between germline ends came to 12 bases. Here the CDR3 DNA reads TGTGCCAGCAGTGCCCTCCGGGCCCCCTACGAGCAGTACTTC. Protein: CASSALRAPYEQYF.

V usage is TRBV9 and J usage is TRBJ2-3; D call uncertain. CDR1 SGDLS and CDR2 YYNGEE come from the germline V gene. V was shortened by 0 bases and J by 5 bases, with 4 bases between the two germline ends. CDR3 length equals 12 residues. The CDR3 sequence is CASSVGGDTQYF. In DNA, the CDR3 is TGTGCCAGCAGCGTAGGAGGAGATACGCAGTATTTT. The full variable domain, rest sourced from reference TRBV9 and TRBJ2-3, is DSGVTQTPKHLITATGQRVTLRCSPRSGDLSVYWYQQSLDQGLQFLIQYYNGEERAKGNILERFSAQQFPDLHSELNLSSLELGDSALYFCASSVGGDTQYFGPGTRLTVL.

This rearrangement joins TRBV27 to TRBJ2-5; 11 positions agree with TRBD1. The closer fit of TRBJ2-7 to the DNA end suggests the J call may be wrong. CDR3 size: 18 residues. In germline, CDR1 is MNHEY, CDR2 SMNVEV (reference sequence). CDR3 protein: CAAGPKYGDRGATYEQYF. The CDR3 bases are TGTGCCGCCGGCCCAAAATATGGGGACAGGGGGGCGACCTACGAGCAGTACTTC.